A single sample is the source of the 8 T cell receptor beta chains below, sequenced in a study of blood T cell repertoires in COVID-19 (dated by TCRdb to the early 2020s). Libraries were made using the immunoSEQ multiplex PCR assay. In its TCRdb copy, this immuneACCESS table keeps in-frame sequences only and misses some clones. Where compared with another copy, unresolved V genes explain less than half of these, and the others have no known cause. This sample lists about 27,000 clones; 85% to 90% were detected once. Roughly 3.1% of the sample is held by the ten biggest clonotypes. Material for sequencing was peripheral blood. The receptors originated from a human donor in a cohort sampled during active COVID-19.

The genes are TRBV7-8 and TRBJ1-1; D gene ambiguous. This CDR3 contains 16 residues. Germline CDR1 and CDR2: SGHVS and FQNEAQ. V was cut by 3 bases and J by 5 bases, with 19 bases left in between. The CDR3 sequence: CASSFTASFTGTEAFF. The CDR3 DNA reads as TGTGCCAGCAGCTTCACTGCCTCTTTTACGGGGACTGAAGCTTTCTTT.

The chain employs TRBV29-1 and TRBJ2-5; 15 bases agree with TRBD2. V dropped 7 bases and J dropped 5; count of bases not matched to a gene: 8. CDR3 length: 15 residues. The germline V gene encodes CDR1 SQVTM and CDR2 ANQGSEA. The CDR3 coding sequence is TGCAGCGCCTGGACTAGCGGGAGGGCCAGGGAGACCCAGTACTTC. This translates into CSAWTSGRARETQYF.

CDR3 nucleotide sequence: TGTGCCAGCGGGTTTGACGGGGGAGCTAACTATGGCTACACCTTC. This gives the protein CASGFDGGANYGYTF. The chain recombines TRBV6-5 with TRBJ1-2; D may be TRBD1 (5 bases). The CDR3 is made up of 15 amino acids. Per the germline V gene, CDR1 is MNHEY and CDR2 is SVGAGI. V gave up 8 bases and J gave up 0 bases, with 16 bases separating them.

The V gene is TRBV5-5, the J gene TRBJ1-6; 7 bases map to TRBD1. The ends lost 4 bases at V and 6 bases at J; junction bases unmatched: 4. The CDR3 has 14 residues. CDR1 is SGHKS and CDR2 is YYEKEE in the germline V gene (reference sequence). DNA for the CDR3: TGTGCCAGCAGCCGCGGGACAGTTAATTCACCCCTCCACTTT. This encodes CASSRGTVNSPLHF.

CDR3 protein: CASSKIAGAPTGELFF. The CDR3 DNA sequence: TGTGCCAGCAGTAAGATAGCGGGAGCGCCCACCGGGGAGCTGTTTTTT. The chain links TRBV28 to TRBJ2-2; 9 positions agree with TRBD2. V lost 5 bases, J lost 4 bases, and 8 bases stayed unmatched. Germline V gene lookup returns CDR1 MDHEN and CDR2 SYDVKM. The CDR3 runs 16 residues.

The J gene is TRBJ1-1, the V gene TRBV7-9; D may be TRBD1 (5 bases). Trimming took off 1 base at V and 5 bases at J, with 17 bases between the two ends. This CDR3 contains 16 residues. Germline V gene lookup returns CDR1 SEHNR and CDR2 FQNEAQ (reference sequence). The CDR3, as DNA: TGTGCCAGCAGCTTAGATGGGCGGGGCAAGGGAACTGAAGCTTTCTTT. Translating it yields CASSLDGRGKGTEAFF.

The CDR3 loop is CASSSPTGGRETQYF. Written as DNA, the CDR3 is TGTGCCAGCAGCTCACCTACAGGGGGCCGAGAGACCCAGTACTTC. The chain recombines TRBV5-4 with TRBJ2-5; TRBD1 matches at 9 bases. CDR1 and CDR2 (germline): SGHNT, YYREEE (reference sequence). The CDR3 is made up of 15 amino acids. Trimming took 3 bases from V and 4 from J; bases not matched to a gene: 7.

The genes are TRBV3-1 (or the pseudogene TRBV3-2) and TRBJ2-5, with 7 bases identical to TRBD1. The V segment lost 4 bases and the J segment 5 bases; nucleotides outside the gene matches: 7. Germline V gene sequence: CDR1 LGHDT, CDR2 YNNKEL (reference sequence). The CDR3 is 14 residues long. The CDR3 sequence: CASSLRQGRETQYF. The CDR3 DNA reads TGTGCCAGCAGCCTAAGACAGGGCCGGGAGACCCAGTACTTC.